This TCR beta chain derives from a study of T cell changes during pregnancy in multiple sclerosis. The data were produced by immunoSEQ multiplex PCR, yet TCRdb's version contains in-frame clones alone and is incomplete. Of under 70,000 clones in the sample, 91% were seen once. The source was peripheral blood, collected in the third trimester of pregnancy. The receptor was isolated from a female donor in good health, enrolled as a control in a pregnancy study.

The CDR3 DNA is TGCGCCAGCAGCCCCCCAAAGGGACAGCGCAATGAGCAGTTCTTC. This codes for CASSPPKGQRNEQFF. The chain joins TRBV5-1 to TRBJ2-1; TRBD1 matches 7 bases. From germline, CDR1 is SGHRS and CDR2 YFSETQ. Trimming cost V 4 bases and J 6 bases; bases outside gene matches: 10. This CDR3 is 15 amino acids long.